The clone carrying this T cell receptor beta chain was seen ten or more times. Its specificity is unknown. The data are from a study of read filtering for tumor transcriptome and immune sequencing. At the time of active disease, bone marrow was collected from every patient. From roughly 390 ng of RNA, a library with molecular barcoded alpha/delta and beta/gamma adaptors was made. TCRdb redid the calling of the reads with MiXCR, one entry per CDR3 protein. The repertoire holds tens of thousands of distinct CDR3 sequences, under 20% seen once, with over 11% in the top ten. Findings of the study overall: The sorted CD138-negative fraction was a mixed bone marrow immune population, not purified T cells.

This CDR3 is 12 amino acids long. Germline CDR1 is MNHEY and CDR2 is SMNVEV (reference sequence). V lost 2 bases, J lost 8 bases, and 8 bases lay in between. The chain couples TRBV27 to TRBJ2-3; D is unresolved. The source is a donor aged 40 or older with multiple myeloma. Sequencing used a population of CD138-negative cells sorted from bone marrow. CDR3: CASSLLLGTQYF. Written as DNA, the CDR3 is TGTGCCAGCAGTTTACTACTTGGTACGCAGTATTTT.